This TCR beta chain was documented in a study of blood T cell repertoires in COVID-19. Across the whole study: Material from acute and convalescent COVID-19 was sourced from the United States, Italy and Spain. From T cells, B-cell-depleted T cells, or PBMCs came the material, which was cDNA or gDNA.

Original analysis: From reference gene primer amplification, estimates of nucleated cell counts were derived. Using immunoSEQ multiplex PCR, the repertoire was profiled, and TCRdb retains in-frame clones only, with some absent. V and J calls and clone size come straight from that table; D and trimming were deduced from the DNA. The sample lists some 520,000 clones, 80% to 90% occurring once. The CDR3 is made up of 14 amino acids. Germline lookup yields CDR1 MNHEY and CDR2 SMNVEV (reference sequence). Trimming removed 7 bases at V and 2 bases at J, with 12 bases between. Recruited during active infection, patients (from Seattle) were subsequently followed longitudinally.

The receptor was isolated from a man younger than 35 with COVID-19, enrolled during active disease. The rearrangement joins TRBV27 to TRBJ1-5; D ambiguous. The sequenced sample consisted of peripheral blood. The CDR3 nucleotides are TGTGCCAGCACCTTCGTTTCTGGCAATCAGCCCCAGCATTTT. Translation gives CASTFVSGNQPQHF.